This T cell receptor beta chain came from a study of cytomegalovirus exposure and HLA in healthy donors. With respect to this clone: Its antigen is not identified.

The CDR3 is 14 residues long. The V gene's germline CDR1 is PRHDT and CDR2 FYEKMQ (reference sequence). Trimming shortened V by 3 bases and J by 5 bases, and 13 bases separated the two germline ends. The PCR employed 60 Vbeta primers together with 13 Jbeta primers. Assay used: immunoSEQ multiplex PCR; TCRdb lists only in-frame clones, some missing. Of roughly 120,000 clones listed, approximately 80% are singletons. Study findings and constraints: Per published reports, the classifier diagnosed cytomegalovirus status with high specificity and sensitivity. Previous analysis showed most TCR beta V segments were productive about 90% or about 30% of the time.

The V and J genes are TRBV13 and TRBJ2-5; D unclear. Material: PBMCs. The TCR was taken from a male donor in good health and CMV-seropositive. CDR3 in amino acids: CASSLRHPSETQYF. CDR3 nucleotides: TGTGCCAGCAGCTTGAGACACCCCTCTGAGACCCAGTACTTC. Full variable domain (missing parts from reference TRBV13 and TRBJ2-5): AAGVIQSPRHLIKEKRETATLKCYPIPRHDTVYWYQQGPGQDPQFLISFYEKMQSDKGSIPDRFSAQQFSDYHSELNMSSLELGDSALYFCASSLRHPSETQYFGPGTRLLVL.